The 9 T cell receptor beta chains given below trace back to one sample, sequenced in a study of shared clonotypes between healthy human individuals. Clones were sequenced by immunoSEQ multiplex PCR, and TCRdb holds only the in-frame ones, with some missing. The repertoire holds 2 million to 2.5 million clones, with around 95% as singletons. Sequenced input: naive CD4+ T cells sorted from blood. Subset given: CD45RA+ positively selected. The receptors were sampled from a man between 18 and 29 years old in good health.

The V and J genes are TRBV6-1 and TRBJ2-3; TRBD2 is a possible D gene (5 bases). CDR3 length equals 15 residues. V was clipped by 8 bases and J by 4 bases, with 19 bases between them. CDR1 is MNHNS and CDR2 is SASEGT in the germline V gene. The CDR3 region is CASGGGRGPPDTQYF. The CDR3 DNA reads TGTGCCAGCGGAGGTGGGAGAGGTCCCCCAGATACGCAGTATTTT.

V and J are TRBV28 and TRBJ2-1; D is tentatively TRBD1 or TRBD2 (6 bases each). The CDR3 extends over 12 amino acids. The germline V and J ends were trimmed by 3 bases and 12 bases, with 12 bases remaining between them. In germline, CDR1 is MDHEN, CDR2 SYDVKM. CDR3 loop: CASSLVGGLQFF. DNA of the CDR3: TGTGCCAGCAGTTTGGTTGGGGGGCTGCAGTTCTTC. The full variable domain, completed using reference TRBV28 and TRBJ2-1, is DVKVTQSSRYLVKRTGEKVFLECVQDMDHENMFWYRQDPGLGLRLIYFSYDVKMKEKGDIPEGYSVSREKKERFSLILESASTNQTSMYLCASSLVGGLQFFGPGTRLTVL.

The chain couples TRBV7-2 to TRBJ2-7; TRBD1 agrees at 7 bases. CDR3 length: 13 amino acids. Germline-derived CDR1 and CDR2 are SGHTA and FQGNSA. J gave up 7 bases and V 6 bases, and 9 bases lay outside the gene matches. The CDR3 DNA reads TGTGCCAGCAGTTCACAGGGGATGGGGGAGCAGTACTTC. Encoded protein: CASSSQGMGEQYF.

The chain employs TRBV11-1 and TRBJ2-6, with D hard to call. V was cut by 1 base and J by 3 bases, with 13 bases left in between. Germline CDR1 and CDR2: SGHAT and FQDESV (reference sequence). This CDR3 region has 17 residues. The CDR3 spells CASSLGQEVVGANVLTF. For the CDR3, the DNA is TGTGCCAGCAGCTTAGGCCAAGAGGTTGTTGGGGCCAACGTCCTGACTTTC. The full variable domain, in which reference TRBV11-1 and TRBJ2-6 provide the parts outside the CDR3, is EAEVAQSPRYKITEKSQAVAFWCDPISGHATLYWYRQILGQGPELLVQFQDESVVDDSQLPKDRFSAERLKGVDSTLKIQPAELGDSAMYLCASSLGQEVVGANVLTFGAGSRLTVL.

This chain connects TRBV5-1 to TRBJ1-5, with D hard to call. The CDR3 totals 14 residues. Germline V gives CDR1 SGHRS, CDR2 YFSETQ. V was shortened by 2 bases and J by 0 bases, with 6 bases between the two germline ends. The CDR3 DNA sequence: TGCGCCAGCAGCTTTGACGGTAGCAATCAGCCCCAGCATTTT. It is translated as CASSFDGSNQPQHF.

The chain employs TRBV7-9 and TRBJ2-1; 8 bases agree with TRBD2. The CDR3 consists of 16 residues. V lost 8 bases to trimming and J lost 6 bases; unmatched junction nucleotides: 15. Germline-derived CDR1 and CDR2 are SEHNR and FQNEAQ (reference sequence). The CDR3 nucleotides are TGTGCCAGCTCTGCTTGGGTTAGCGGGATGTTCAATGAGCAGTTCTTC. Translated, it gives CASSAWVSGMFNEQFF.

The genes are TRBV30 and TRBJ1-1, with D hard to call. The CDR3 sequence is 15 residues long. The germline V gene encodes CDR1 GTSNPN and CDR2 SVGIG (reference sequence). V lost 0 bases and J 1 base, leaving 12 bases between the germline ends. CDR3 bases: TGTGCCTGGAGTGTACGAGGTCTGGGGAACACTGAAGCTTTCTTT. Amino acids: CAWSVRGLGNTEAFF. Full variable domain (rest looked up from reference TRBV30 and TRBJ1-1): SQTIHQWPATLVQPVGSPLSLECTVEGTSNPNLYWYRQAAGRGLQLLFYSVGIGQISSEVPQNLSASRPQDRQFILSSKKLLLSDSGFYLCAWSVRGLGNTEAFFGQGTRLTVV.

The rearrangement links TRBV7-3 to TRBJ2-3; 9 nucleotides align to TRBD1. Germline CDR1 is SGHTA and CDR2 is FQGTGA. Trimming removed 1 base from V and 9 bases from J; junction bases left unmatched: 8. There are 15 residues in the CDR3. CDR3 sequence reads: CASSLIGTGLETQYF. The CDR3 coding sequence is TGTGCCAGCAGCTTAATTGGGACAGGGCTTGAGACGCAGTATTTT.

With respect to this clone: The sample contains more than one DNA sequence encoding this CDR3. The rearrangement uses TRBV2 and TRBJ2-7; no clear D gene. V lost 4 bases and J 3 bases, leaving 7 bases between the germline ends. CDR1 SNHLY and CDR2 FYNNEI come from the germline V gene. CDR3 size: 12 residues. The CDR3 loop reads CASSGQSYEQYF. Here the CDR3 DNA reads TGTGCCAGCAGTGGACAAAGCTACGAGCAGTACTTC. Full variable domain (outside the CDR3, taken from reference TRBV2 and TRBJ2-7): EPEVTQTPSHQVTQMGQEVILRCVPISNHLYFYWYRQILGQKVEFLVSFYNNEISEKSEIFDDQFSVERPDGSNFTLKIRSTKLEDSAMYFCASSGQSYEQYFGPGTRLTVT.